The source of this T cell receptor (beta chain) is a study of blood T cells in healthy people across ages. It was with a sample-barcoded 5' primer and a J-beta primer mix that a second PCR of roughly 7 to 12 cycles was run. TCRdb used MiXCR to reprocess the 5' RACE reads, holding one entry per CDR3 protein. The sample lists about 1.8 million distinct CDR3 sequences, around 48% occurring once. CDR1 MNHEY and CDR2 SVGEGT come from the germline V gene. V shed 6 bases, J shed 4 bases, and the junction held 11 bases outside the gene matches. The CDR3 is 16 residues long. V and J are TRBV6-2 or TRBV6-3 and TRBJ2-7; 11 nucleotides match TRBD1. Sequencing input: blood. The TCR originated in a middle-aged woman in good health. CDR3 bases: TGTGCCAGCAGCTCGGACAGGGGGCATAAGGGTTACGAGCAGTACTTC. Translating gives CASSSDRGHKGYEQYF.